Below, one T cell receptor beta chain is given with its context. The antigen is unknown. The sample comes from a study of identical twins. Findings of the study overall: Some out-of-frame alpha sequences were shared by twins, and these showed excess low generation probability. There is a chance that invariant MAIT and iNKT cells partially muddied zero-insertion analyses. While abundant cord blood beta clonotypes carried fewer insertions, memory repertoires showed no such pattern.

This CDR3 is 16 amino acids long. V lost 5 bases and J lost 1; bases outside the gene matches: 5. CDR1 SGHVS and CDR2 FNYEAQ come from the germline V gene. TCRdb reprocessed the 5' RACE reads via MiXCR and lists one record per CDR3 protein. The data contain 470,000 or so distinct CDR3 sequences, 20% to 25% of them singletons. These same records also appear under a second study, on T cells expressing NK-cell markers.

Material for sequencing was CD4+ T cells sorted from blood. This receptor was identified in a woman between 18 and 29 years old in good health. The rearrangement uses TRBV7-6 and TRBJ2-2; 9 nucleotides align to TRBD2. CDR3 region: CASSQRLAVNTGELFF. CDR3 in DNA: TGTGCCAGCAGCCAGCGACTAGCGGTGAACACCGGGGAGCTGTTTTTT.